One and the same sample provided the 3 T cell receptor beta chains below, sequenced in a study of blood T cells in healthy people across ages. For the second PCR, which ran for roughly 6 to 11 cycles, a sample-barcoded 5' primer and a J-beta primer mix were used. One entry per CDR3 protein, called by TCRdb with MiXCR from the 5' RACE reads. The sample yields 1.5 million to 1.9 million distinct CDR3 sequences, less than 45% seen once. The source material was blood. The receptors come from a woman aged 18 to 35 in good health.

This clonotype is a singleton in its sample. The chain combines TRBV27 with TRBJ1-6; TRBD1 aligns across 10 bases. CDR3 length: 15 residues. Germline V gene data show CDR1 as MNHEY and CDR2 as SMNVEV (reference sequence). Trimming at V came to 3 bases and at J to 7 bases, leaving 3 bases not matched to a gene. CDR3 sequence (DNA): TGTGCCAGCAGTTTGTGGGGACAGGGGAATTCACCCCTCCACTTT. Translation: CASSLWGQGNSPLHF.

The chain combines TRBV12-3 or TRBV12-4 with TRBJ1-2, with 11 bases identical to TRBD1. The CDR3 extends over 17 amino acids. J lost 4 bases, V lost 4 bases, and 11 bases had no gene match. The CDR3 is CASSSPGTGGKGYGYTF. The CDR3 coding sequence is TGTGCCAGCAGTTCCCCCGGGACAGGGGGTAAAGGCTATGGCTACACCTTC.

The sample holds a few counts of this clonotype. The V and J genes are TRBV20-1 and TRBJ1-1; 7 bases match TRBD1. The germline CDR1 and CDR2 sequences are DFQATT and SNEGSKA (reference sequence). The junction had 2 bases not matched to a gene; V was cut back by 3 bases and J by 1 base. The CDR3 is made up of 13 amino acids. DNA of the CDR3: TGCAGTGCTAGTGGGACAGCGAACACTGAAGCTTTCTTT. Its translation is CSASGTANTEAFF.